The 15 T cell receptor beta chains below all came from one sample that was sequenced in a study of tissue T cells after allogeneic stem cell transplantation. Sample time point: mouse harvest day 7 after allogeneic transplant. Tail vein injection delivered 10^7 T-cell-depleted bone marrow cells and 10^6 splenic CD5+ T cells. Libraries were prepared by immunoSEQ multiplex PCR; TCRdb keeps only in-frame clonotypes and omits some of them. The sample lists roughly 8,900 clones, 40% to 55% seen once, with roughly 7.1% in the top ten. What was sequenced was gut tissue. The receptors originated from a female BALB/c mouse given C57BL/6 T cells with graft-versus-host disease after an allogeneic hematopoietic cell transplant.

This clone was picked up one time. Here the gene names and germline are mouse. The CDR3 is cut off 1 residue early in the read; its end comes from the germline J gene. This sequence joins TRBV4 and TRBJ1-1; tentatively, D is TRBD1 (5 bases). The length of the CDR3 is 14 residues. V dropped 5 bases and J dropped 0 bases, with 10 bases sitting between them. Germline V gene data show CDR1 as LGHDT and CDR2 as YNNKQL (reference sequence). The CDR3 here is CASSPDNANTEVFF. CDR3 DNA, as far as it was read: TGTGCCAGCAGCCCGGACAACGCAAACACAGAAGTCTTC.

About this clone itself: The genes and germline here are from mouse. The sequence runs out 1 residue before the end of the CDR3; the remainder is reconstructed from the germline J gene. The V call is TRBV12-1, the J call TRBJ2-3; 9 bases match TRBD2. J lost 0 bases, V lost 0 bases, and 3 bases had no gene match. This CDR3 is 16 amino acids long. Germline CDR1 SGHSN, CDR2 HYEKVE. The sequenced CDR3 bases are TGTGCCAGCTCTCTCGACCTGGGGGGGAGTGCAGAAACGCTGTAT. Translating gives CASSLDLGGSAETLY. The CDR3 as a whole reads CASSLDLGGSAETLYF.

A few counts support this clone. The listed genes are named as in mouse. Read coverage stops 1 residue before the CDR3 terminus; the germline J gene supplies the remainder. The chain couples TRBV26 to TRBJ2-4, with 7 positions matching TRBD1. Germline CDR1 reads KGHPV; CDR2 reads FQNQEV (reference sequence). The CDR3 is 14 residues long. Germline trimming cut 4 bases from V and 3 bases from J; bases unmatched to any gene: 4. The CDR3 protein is CASSPTGSQNTLYF. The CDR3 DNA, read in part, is TGTGCCAGCAGTCCGACAGGGAGCCAAAACACCTTGTAC.

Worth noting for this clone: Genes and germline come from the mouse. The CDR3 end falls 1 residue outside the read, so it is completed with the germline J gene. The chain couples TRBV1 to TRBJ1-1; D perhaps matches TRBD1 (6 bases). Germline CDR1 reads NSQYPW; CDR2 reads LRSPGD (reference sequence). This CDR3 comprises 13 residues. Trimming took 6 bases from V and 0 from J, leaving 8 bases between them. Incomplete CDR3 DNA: TGCACCTGCAGGAGGACAGCAAACACAGAAGTCTTC. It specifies CTCRRTANTEVF. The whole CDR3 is CTCRRTANTEVFF.

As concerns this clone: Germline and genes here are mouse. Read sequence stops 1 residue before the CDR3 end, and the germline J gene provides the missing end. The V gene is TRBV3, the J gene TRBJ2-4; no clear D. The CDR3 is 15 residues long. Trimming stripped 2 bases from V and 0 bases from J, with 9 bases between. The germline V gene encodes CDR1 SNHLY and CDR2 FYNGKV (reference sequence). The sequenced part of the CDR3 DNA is TGTGCCAGCAGCTTACACGAGGGAAGTCAAAACACCTTGTAC. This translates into CASSLHEGSQNTLY. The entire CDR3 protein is CASSLHEGSQNTLYF.

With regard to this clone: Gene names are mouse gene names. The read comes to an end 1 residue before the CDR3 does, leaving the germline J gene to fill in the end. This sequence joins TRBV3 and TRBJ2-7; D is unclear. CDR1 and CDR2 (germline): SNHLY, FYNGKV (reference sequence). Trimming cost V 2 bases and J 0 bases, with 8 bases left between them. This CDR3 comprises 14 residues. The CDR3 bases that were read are TGTGCCAGCAGCTTACGGCAGAGCTCCTATGAACAGTAC. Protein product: CASSLRQSSYEQY. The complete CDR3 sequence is CASSLRQSSYEQYF.

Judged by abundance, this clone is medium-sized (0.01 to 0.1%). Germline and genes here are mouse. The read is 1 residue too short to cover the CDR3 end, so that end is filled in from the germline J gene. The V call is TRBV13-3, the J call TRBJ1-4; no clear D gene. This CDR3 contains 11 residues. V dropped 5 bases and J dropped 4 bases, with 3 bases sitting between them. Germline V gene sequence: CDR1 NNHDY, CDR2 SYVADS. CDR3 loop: CASSYNERLFF. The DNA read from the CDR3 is TGTGCCAGCAGCTACAACGAAAGATTATTT.

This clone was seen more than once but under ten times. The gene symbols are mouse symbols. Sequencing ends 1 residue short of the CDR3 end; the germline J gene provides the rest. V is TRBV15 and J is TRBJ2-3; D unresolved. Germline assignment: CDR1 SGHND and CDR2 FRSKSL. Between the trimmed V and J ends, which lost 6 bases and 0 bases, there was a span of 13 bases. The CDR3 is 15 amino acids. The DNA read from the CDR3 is TGTGCCAGCAGCCCCGGCAAAACTAGTGCAGAAACGCTGTAT. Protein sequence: CASSPGKTSAETLY. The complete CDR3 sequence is CASSPGKTSAETLYF.

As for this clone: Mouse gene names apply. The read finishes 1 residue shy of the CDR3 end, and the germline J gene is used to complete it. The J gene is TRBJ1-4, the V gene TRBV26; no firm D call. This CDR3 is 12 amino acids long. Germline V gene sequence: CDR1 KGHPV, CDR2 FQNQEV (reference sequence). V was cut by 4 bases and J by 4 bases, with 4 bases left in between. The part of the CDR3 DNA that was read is TGTGCCAGCAGTCGGGGCAACGAAAGATTATTT. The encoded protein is CASSRGNERLF. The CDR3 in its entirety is CASSRGNERLFF.

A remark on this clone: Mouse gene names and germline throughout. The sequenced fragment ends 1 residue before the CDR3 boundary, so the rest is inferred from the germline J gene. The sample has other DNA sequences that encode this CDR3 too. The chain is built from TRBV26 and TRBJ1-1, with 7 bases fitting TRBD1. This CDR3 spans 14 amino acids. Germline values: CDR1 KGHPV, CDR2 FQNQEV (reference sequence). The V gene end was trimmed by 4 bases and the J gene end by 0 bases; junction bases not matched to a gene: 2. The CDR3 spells CASSPGTANTEVFF. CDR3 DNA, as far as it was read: TGTGCCAGCAGTCCCGGGACAGCAAACACAGAAGTCTTC.

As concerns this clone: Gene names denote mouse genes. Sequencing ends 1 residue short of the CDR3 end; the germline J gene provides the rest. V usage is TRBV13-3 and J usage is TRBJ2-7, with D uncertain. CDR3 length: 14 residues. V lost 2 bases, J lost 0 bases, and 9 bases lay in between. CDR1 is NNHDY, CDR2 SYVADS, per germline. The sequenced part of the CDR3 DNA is TGTGCCAGCAGTGAAAGGGTTAGCTCCTATGAACAGTAC. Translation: CASSERVSSYEQY. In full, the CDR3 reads CASSERVSSYEQYF.

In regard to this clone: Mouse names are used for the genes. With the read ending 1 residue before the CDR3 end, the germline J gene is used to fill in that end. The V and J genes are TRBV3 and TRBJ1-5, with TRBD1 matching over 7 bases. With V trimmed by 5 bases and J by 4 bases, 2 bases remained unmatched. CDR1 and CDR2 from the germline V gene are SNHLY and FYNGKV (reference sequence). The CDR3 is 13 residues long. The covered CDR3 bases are TGTGCCAGCAGCCAGACAGGGAACCAGGCTCCGCTT. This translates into CASSQTGNQAPL. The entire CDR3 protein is CASSQTGNQAPLF.

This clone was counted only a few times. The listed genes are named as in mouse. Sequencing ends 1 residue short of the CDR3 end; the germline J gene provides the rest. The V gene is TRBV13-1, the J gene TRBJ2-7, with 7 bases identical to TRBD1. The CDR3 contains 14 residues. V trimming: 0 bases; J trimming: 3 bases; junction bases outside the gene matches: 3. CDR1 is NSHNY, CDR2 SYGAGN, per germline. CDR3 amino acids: CASSDAGTDYEQYF. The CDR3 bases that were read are TGTGCCAGCAGTGATGCAGGGACAGACTATGAACAGTAC.

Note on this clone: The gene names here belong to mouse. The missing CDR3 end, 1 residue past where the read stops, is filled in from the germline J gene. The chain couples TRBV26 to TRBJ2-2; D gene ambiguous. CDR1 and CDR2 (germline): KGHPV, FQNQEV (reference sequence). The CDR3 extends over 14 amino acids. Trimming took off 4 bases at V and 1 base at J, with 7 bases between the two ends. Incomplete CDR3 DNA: TGTGCCAGCAGTCCGGGAAAAAACACCGGGCAGCTCTAC. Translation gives CASSPGKNTGQLY. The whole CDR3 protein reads CASSPGKNTGQLYF.

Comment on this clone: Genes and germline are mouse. The CDR3 protein is CSSRATGGHERLFF. CDR3 bases read: TGCTCCAGCAGGGCGACAGGGGGCCACGAAAGATTATTT. The V gene is TRBV23, the J gene TRBJ1-4; the D call TRBD1 from the table was never checked on the DNA. The sequenced fragment ends 1 residue before the CDR3 boundary, so the rest is inferred from the germline J gene. The CDR3 has 14 amino acids. Looked up from germline, CDR1 is KGHTA and CDR2 is FQNQQP. Drawing the rest from reference TRBV23 and TRBJ1-4, the complete variable domain is DAAVTQKPRYLIKMKGQEAEMKCIPEKGHTAVFWYQQKQSKELKFLIYFQNQQPLDQIDMVKERFSAVCPSSSLCSLGIRTCEAEDSALYLCSSRATGGHERLFFGHGTKLSVL.